Listed below are T cell receptor beta chains from one sample, sequenced in a study of T cell repertoires in cytomegalovirus infection. One entry per CDR3 protein, called by TCRdb with MiXCR from the reads. The sample carries 650,000 to 900,000 distinct CDR3 sequences, less than 35% recorded once. These receptors lack a known antigen. The sequencing here drew on cultured CD8+ T cells from PBMCs, taken from culture after CMV antigen stimulation. The receptors here all came from a human donor in good health (CMV status not recorded). Some clones in this sample may be carry-over from other donors' samples. The conserved cysteine and the conserved F or W are not part of the CDR3 here. Each record gives: CDR3 protein, J gene, clone size, V gene. The size entry is marked missing in some rows and otherwise reads once, few, many or a size class.

CDR3: ASSLVGRPN; J: TRBJ2-5; size: many; V: TRBV7-8
CDR3: ASTAGDSNQPQH; J: TRBJ1-5; size: NA; V: TRBV2
CDR3: ASSADRGDSQETQY; J: TRBJ2-5; size: many; V: TRBV27
CDR3: ASQQGDTQY; J: TRBJ2-3; size: NA; V: TRBV5-4
CDR3: ASSEASPYGYT; J: TRBJ1-2; size: NA; V: TRBV2
CDR3: SVEDPVGPYT; J: TRBJ1-2; size: few; V: TRBV29-1
CDR3: ASSYQGVFFGYT; J: TRBJ1-2; size: few; V: TRBV6-6
CDR3: ASSRPGIDSTEAF; J: TRBJ1-1; size: few; V: TRBV7-6
CDR3: ASLSLAGLYNEQF; J: TRBJ2-1; size: NA; V: TRBV7-9
CDR3: ASSPLPDRLGANVLT; J: TRBJ2-6; size: once; V: TRBV3-1
CDR3: ASSFWIRNTGELF; J: TRBJ2-2; size: NA; V: TRBV12-3/TRBV12-4
CDR3: ASRSPTDTQY; J: TRBJ2-3; size: NA; V: TRBV5-6
CDR3: ASSETGFYEQY; J: TRBJ2-7; size: NA; V: TRBV6-1
CDR3: ASSQLQAGTTNEKLF; J: TRBJ1-4; size: NA; V: TRBV4-1
CDR3: SVEGSRGRNEQF; J: TRBJ2-1; size: NA; V: TRBV29-1
CDR3: ASSEEVQLTDTQY; J: TRBJ2-3; size: few; V: TRBV6-1
CDR3: ASSTGGFYEQY; J: TRBJ2-7; size: NA; V: TRBV27
CDR3: ASSQGSGGAYEQF; J: TRBJ2-1; size: NA; V: TRBV14
CDR3: ASRLDDRAYNEQF; J: TRBJ2-1; size: NA; V: TRBV5-1
CDR3: ASSFQGAQNSPLH; J: TRBJ1-6; size: NA; V: TRBV9
CDR3: VSSLNMRGQGAGTEAF; J: TRBJ1-1; size: NA; V: TRBV27
CDR3: ASSMTGVYGYT; J: TRBJ1-2; size: NA; V: TRBV12-3/TRBV12-4
CDR3: AVPSGRELF; J: TRBJ2-2; size: few; V: TRBV12-3/TRBV12-4
CDR3: ASSITLDRVVNEQF; J: TRBJ2-1; size: few; V: TRBV19
CDR3: ASSFAGALNQPQH; J: TRBJ1-5; size: few; V: TRBV28
CDR3: ASSLSGSPEQF; J: TRBJ2-1; size: NA; V: TRBV4-1
CDR3: ASSTSDIARVRVYGYT; J: TRBJ1-2; size: NA; V: TRBV19
CDR3: ATALPGQPQH; J: TRBJ1-5; size: NA; V: TRBV10-3
CDR3: TSSADRRWS; J: TRBJ1-2; size: NA; V: TRBV9
CDR3: ASSPPAGVNEQY; J: TRBJ2-7; size: NA; V: TRBV5-3
CDR3: ASSDGRGSYNSPLH; J: TRBJ1-6; size: NA; V: TRBV2
CDR3: ASSQVGTLPSTDTQY; J: TRBJ2-3; size: few; V: TRBV4-1
CDR3: ASGGDHEQY; J: TRBJ2-7; size: few; V: TRBV6-1
CDR3: ASSKDRSRYSNQPQH; J: TRBJ1-5; size: few; V: TRBV6-1
CDR3: ASSSTRGAKNEQF; J: TRBJ2-1; size: NA; V: TRBV7-7
CDR3: ASSIGPDYGYT; J: TRBJ1-2; size: few; V: TRBV14
CDR3: ASRLRGAGKFENYGYT; J: TRBJ1-2; size: NA; V: TRBV27
CDR3: ASSPSVSGILNEQF; J: TRBJ2-1; size: few; V: TRBV9
CDR3: ASSRFGQGQDTQY; J: TRBJ2-3; size: NA; V: TRBV7-6
CDR3: ASSQEDRVGEKLF; J: TRBJ1-4; size: NA; V: TRBV4-3
CDR3: ASSDRVDQPQH; J: TRBJ1-5; size: NA; V: TRBV6-1
CDR3: ASSWDLAGVYNEQF; J: TRBJ2-1; size: NA; V: TRBV5-1
CDR3: ASSSGGGAFPDTQY; J: TRBJ2-3; size: few; V: TRBV6-5
CDR3: ASSPTAGKQETQY; J: TRBJ2-5; size: many; V: TRBV7-2
CDR3: ASSYSIGGGTEAF; J: TRBJ1-1; size: few; V: TRBV6-5